These 20 T cell receptor beta chains originate from one sample sequenced in a study of Graves' ophthalmopathy and Graves' hyperthyroidism. The sequenced template was RNA, covering the TCR beta CDR3 region. Second-round multiplex PCR followed a first-round RT-PCR using HTBI primers. TCRdb reprocessed the multiplex PCR reads with MiXCR, giving one entry per CDR3 protein. Among more than 300,000 distinct CDR3 sequences listed, about 16% were seen once. Sequenced input: peripheral blood. These receptors all stem from a young woman with stable Graves' hyperthyroidism.

In its sample, this clonotype was seen many times. Since a much larger clone is just one base distant, this may be a read error. The rearrangement joins TRBV13 to TRBJ1-5; D unclear. Germline CDR1 and CDR2: PRHDT and FYEKMQ (reference sequence). This CDR3 region has 13 residues. Deletions cut 0 bases from V and 3 bases from J, with 3 bases between. CDR3 sequence reads: CASSLGANQPQHF. In DNA, the CDR3 is TGTGCCAGCAGCTTAGGGGCCAATCAGCCCCAGCATTTT. Variable domain in full (rest from reference TRBV13 and TRBJ1-5): AAGVIQSPRHLIKEKRETATLKCYPIPRHDTVYWYQQGPGQDPQFLISFYEKMQSDKGSIPDRFSAQQFSDYHSELNMSSLELGDSALYFCASSLGANQPQHFGDGTRLSIL.

V gene TRBV6-2 or TRBV6-3 combines with J gene TRBJ2-5, with TRBD2 matching over 7 bases. V dropped 6 bases and J dropped 2; count of bases not matched to a gene: 6. This CDR3 has 14 amino acids. CDR1 MNHEY and CDR2 SVGEGT come from the germline V gene. The CDR3 sequence: CASSFELAQETQYF. CDR3 in DNA: TGTGCCAGCAGCTTCGAACTAGCGCAAGAGACCCAGTACTTC.

This chain's CDR3 is CASSPPGQTQYF. The DNA of the CDR3 is TGTGCCAGCAGCCCTCCGGGACAGACCCAGTACTTC. The V gene is TRBV9, the J gene TRBJ2-5; the D gene could be TRBD1 or TRBD2 (5 bases each). The CDR3 totals 12 residues. The V end was cut by 4 bases, the J end by 6 bases, with 10 bases between. The V gene's germline CDR1 is SGDLS and CDR2 YYNGEE.

At least ten counts were recorded for this clonotype. The CDR3 DNA reads as TGTGCCACCAGCAGAGACCCGATTATGAACACTGAAGCTTTCTTT. As protein: CATSRDPIMNTEAFF. This chain uses TRBV15 with TRBJ1-1, with D uncertain. CDR1 LNHNV and CDR2 YYDKDF come from the germline V gene (reference sequence). Trimming pared 0 bases from V and 0 bases from J, leaving 8 bases between. The CDR3 has 15 residues.

This clonotype was observed many times. This rearrangement joins TRBV4-1 to TRBJ1-1; possibly TRBD1 for D (5 bases). The germline V gene has CDR1 MGHRA and CDR2 YSYEKL. The V gene lost 3 bases and the J gene lost 0 bases, with 11 bases spanning the gap. The CDR3 spans 15 residues. The CDR3 reads CASSHPDSLNTEAFF. CDR3 nucleotide sequence: TGCGCCAGCAGCCACCCTGACAGCTTGAACACTGAAGCTTTCTTT.

This clonotype was detected only a few times. The chain uses TRBV2 and TRBJ1-2; 12 bases line up with TRBD1. This CDR3 has 17 residues. The junction had 6 bases not matched to a gene; V was cut back by 0 bases and J by 4 bases. Germline lookup yields CDR1 SNHLY and CDR2 FYNNEI. The chain's CDR3 is CASSEAHGGQGAYGYTF. The CDR3 nucleotides read TGTGCCAGCAGTGAAGCCCATGGGGGACAGGGGGCCTATGGCTACACCTTC. Full variable domain (outside the CDR3, taken from reference TRBV2 and TRBJ1-2): EPEVTQTPSHQVTQMGQEVILRCVPISNHLYFYWYRQILGQKVEFLVSFYNNEISEKSEIFDDQFSVERPDGSNFTLKIRSTKLEDSAMYFCASSEAHGGQGAYGYTFGSGTRLTVV.

In this sample, this clonotype turned up many times. The gene calls are TRBV27 and TRBJ2-7; D perhaps matches TRBD2 (7 bases). Trimming left V 2 bases short and J 2 bases short, with 13 bases between. The V gene's germline CDR1 is MNHEY and CDR2 SMNVEV (reference sequence). This CDR3 has 15 residues. This CDR3 is CASSLGGGPTYEQYF. The CDR3 coding sequence is TGTGCCAGCAGTTTAGGGGGGGGCCCTACCTACGAGCAGTACTTC.

The table lists this clonotype with a few counts. This rearrangement joins TRBV12-3 or TRBV12-4 to TRBJ2-2; D not certain. The CDR3 spans 13 residues. The germline V and J ends were trimmed by 5 bases and 5 bases, with 9 bases remaining between them. CDR3 protein: CASSGDRTGELFF. In nucleotides, the CDR3 is TGTGCCAGCAGTGGGGATAGGACCGGGGAGCTGTTTTTT.

This clonotype came up once. Since a much larger clone is just one base distant, this may be a read error. The chain is built from TRBV5-1 and TRBJ2-5; tentative D call: TRBD1 (6 bases). The DNA end lines up better with TRBJ2-7; the J call may be wrong. This CDR3 has 15 amino acids. The germline V gene encodes CDR1 SGHRS and CDR2 YFSETQ. The chain's CDR3 is CASIPTGISSYEQYF. In DNA, the CDR3 is TGCGCCAGCATCCCCACAGGGATAAGCTCCTACGAGCAGTACTTC.

Written as DNA, the CDR3 is TGTGCCAGCAGTTCGATTGGGACTAGCGGGGGGTCGCAGTACTTC. Its protein is CASSSIGTSGGSQYF. The V and J genes are TRBV6-5 and TRBJ2-7; 15 bases are a match to TRBD2. J lost 9 bases, V lost 4 bases, and 7 bases had no gene match. This CDR3 has 15 amino acids. CDR1 and CDR2 (germline): MNHEY, SVGAGI.

In its sample, this clonotype was seen a few times. The chain recombines TRBV18 with TRBJ1-1, with a tentative D call TRBD1 (6 bases). Trimming shortened V by 2 bases and J by 7 bases, and 11 bases separated the two germline ends. Germline V gene sequence: CDR1 KGHSH, CDR2 LQKENI. The CDR3 is 13 amino acids. CDR3 sequence (DNA): TGTGCCAGCTCACCAACCACAGGGCGTGAAGCTTTCTTT. It encodes CASSPTTGREAFF. The variable domain in full, with the rest retrieved from reference TRBV18 and TRBJ1-1, is NAGVMQNPRHLVRRRGQEARLRCSPMKGHSHVYWYRQLPEEGLKFMVYLQKENIIDESGMPKERFSAEFPKEGPSILRIQQVVRGDSAAYFCASSPTTGREAFFGQGTRLTVV.

This clonotype was picked up many times. This chain links TRBV12-3 or TRBV12-4 with TRBJ1-2; D might be TRBD1 (6 bases). V lost 6 bases to trimming and J lost 4 bases, with 12 bases between them. This CDR3 is 13 amino acids long. Here the CDR3 reads CASSRTATYGYTF. The CDR3 DNA is TGTGCCAGCAGCCGGACAGCCACCTATGGCTACACCTTC.

This clonotype has ten or more counts. The genes are TRBV5-1 and TRBJ1-1, with D tentatively TRBD1 (5 bases). V lost 4 bases and J 4 bases, leaving 14 bases between the germline ends. Germline loops: CDR1 SGHRS, CDR2 YFSETQ. The CDR3 contains 14 residues. CDR3 nucleotide sequence: TGCGCCAGCAGCCGGCCGGGGGAAATCACTGAAGCTTTCTTT. This gives the protein CASSRPGEITEAFF.

This clonotype was detected ten times or more. V is TRBV11-2 and J is TRBJ1-2, with D tentatively TRBD1 (6 bases). The CDR3 spans 15 residues. The V gene lost 4 bases and the J gene lost 8 bases, with 20 bases spanning the gap. CDR1 is SGHAT and CDR2 is FQNNGV in the germline V gene. DNA for the CDR3: TGTGCCAGCAGCTCCAACAGGGAGGTGGTAAGCGGCTACACCTTC. Its translation: CASSSNREVVSGYTF.

This clonotype was counted only a few times. Just one base apart from a much larger clone, this may be a read error. This chain joins TRBV12-3 or TRBV12-4 and TRBJ1-1; D may be TRBD1 (5 bases). CDR3 length: 13 amino acids. The CDR3 DNA is TGTGCCGGCAGTCCGGGGGTTAACACTGAAGCTTTCTTT. It specifies CAGSPGVNTEAFF.

This clonotype was found many times. The gene calls are TRBV12-5 and TRBJ2-7; tentative D call: TRBD2 (6 bases). Germline V gene lookup returns CDR1 LGHNT and CDR2 FRNRAP. V was shortened by 4 bases and J by 5 bases, with 18 bases between the two germline ends. CDR3 size: 15 residues. CDR3 nucleotide sequence: TGTGCTAGTGGTTCTCGGACGGGGGTTTTGGACGAGCAGTACTTC. It encodes CASGSRTGVLDEQYF.

This clonotype was seen a handful of times. The chain is built from TRBV5-6 and TRBJ1-1, with D unresolved. The germline V gene encodes CDR1 SGHDT and CDR2 YYEEEE. The CDR3 totals 15 residues. V was clipped by 2 bases and J by 0 bases, with 11 bases between them. DNA of the CDR3: TGTGCCAGCAGCTTCCTCAGACGGATGAACACTGAAGCTTTCTTT. It translates to CASSFLRRMNTEAFF.

The chain has TRBV4-1 and TRBJ1-2, with D possibly matching TRBD1 (6 bases). Trimming took off 1 base at V and 2 bases at J, with 14 bases between the two ends. This CDR3 is built from 16 residues. The germline CDR1 and CDR2 sequences are MGHRA and YSYEKL. DNA for the CDR3: TGCGCCAGCAGCCAAGGGCGGGGGGCGAGGAACTATGGCTACACCTTC. Translation gives CASSQGRGARNYGYTF.

This clonotype was recorded many times. The V call is TRBV27, the J call TRBJ2-7; no definite D call. The ends were cut back, 5 bases at V and 3 bases at J, with 20 bases in the middle. In germline, CDR1 is MNHEY, CDR2 SMNVEV (reference sequence). CDR3 size: 16 residues. CDR3 region: CASSPLVGRPSYEQYF. The CDR3 nucleotides are TGTGCCAGCAGTCCCCTCGTTGGAAGGCCGAGCTACGAGCAGTACTTC.

In this sample, this clonotype turned up many times. V gene TRBV2 combines with J gene TRBJ1-5; tentatively, D is TRBD1 (5 bases). Per the germline V gene, CDR1 is SNHLY and CDR2 is FYNNEI. The CDR3 is made up of 14 amino acids. V was pared by 5 bases and J by 7 bases, with 15 bases between. For the CDR3, the DNA is TGTGCCAGCAGTATTAGGAGGGGCAGGCAGCCCCAGCATTTT. This translates into CASSIRRGRQPQHF.